This T cell receptor beta chain was captured by sequencing in a study of graft-versus-host responses after intestinal transplantation. Here immunoSEQ multiplex PCR was the method, and the copy in TCRdb shows in-frame clones only, minus some. The data show about 15,000 clones, with about two fifths seen just once and over 3% held by the top ten. The plating included roughly 200,000 irradiated, violet-dye-labeled stimulator cells together with roughly 200,000 CFSE-labeled responder cells. Germline CDR1 MDHEN, CDR2 SYDVKM. With 4 bases removed from V and 8 bases from J, the gap between germline ends came to 20 bases. The CDR3 spans 15 residues.

The sequencing here drew on alloreactive CD8+ T cells from a mixed lymphocyte reaction culture, taken before intestinal transplant. The subset denotes: CFSE-low proliferating T cells sorted from approximately six-day pre-transplant mixed lymphocyte reaction (GvH or HvG direction). The chain uses TRBV28 and TRBJ1-2; D not resolved. The receptor comes from a human patient who received an intestinal transplant. The CDR3 nucleotides are TGTGCCAGCAGTTCCCGTGGGCCGGAGGCTGGGGGCTACACCTTC. Protein product: CASSSRGPEAGGYTF.